A selection of T cell receptor beta chains follows, all from one sample in a study of blood T cell repertoires in COVID-19. The data were produced by immunoSEQ multiplex PCR, yet TCRdb's version contains in-frame clones alone and is incomplete. The sample carries a few hundred thousand clones, 87% recorded once. The sequencing input was PBMCs or T cells enriched from blood (not recorded which). The source is a young woman who had recovered from COVID-19. Each CDR3 is given with its conserved first and last residue. The D gene is left open where the match is weak. A clone size is listed for some rows: how often the clone was seen (once, few, many), or a class if it is expanded.

NA	TRBD1	TRBV20-1	TRBJ2-3	CSADREDTQYF	TGCAGTGCAGACAGGGAAGATACGCAGTATTTT
NA	NA	TRBV6-5	TRBJ2-2	CASSYYSGLNTGELFF	TGTGCCAGCAGTTACTATTCGGGACTTAACACCGGGGAGCTGTTTTTT
NA	NA	TRBV5-1	TRBJ2-1	CASSSRGSRSYNEQFF	TGCGCCAGCAGCTCCCGTGGTAGCCGAAGTTACAATGAGCAGTTCTTC
NA	NA	TRBV6-1	TRBJ1-2	CASSEVLRERVYGYTF	TGTGCCAGCAGTGAGGTGTTGAGGGAACGGGTCTATGGCTACACCTTC
NA	TRBD2	TRBV2	TRBJ2-1	CASSEGTSGYNEQFF	TGTGCCAGCAGTGAAGGAACTAGCGGATACAATGAGCAGTTCTTC
NA	NA	TRBV11-2	TRBJ1-6	CASSSRQRDNSPLHF	TGTGCCAGCAGCTCAAGACAGAGAGATAATTCACCCCTCCACTTT
NA	NA	TRBV10-3	TRBJ1-6	CAIRTGSGEGNSPLHF	TGTGCCATCAGGACCGGGAGTGGGGAGGGGAATTCACCCCTCCACTTT
NA	NA	TRBV28	TRBJ2-3	CASIPGGSGSRGDTQYF	TGTGCCAGCATCCCAGGGGGGAGCGGGAGCCGGGGAGATACGCAGTATTTT
NA	NA	TRBV12-3/TRBV12-4	TRBJ2-7	CASSYTHLEQYF	TGTGCCAGCAGTTACACCCACCTGGAGCAGTACTTC
NA	TRBD1	TRBV2	TRBJ2-6	CARDRGSGANVLTF	TGTGCCAGGGACAGGGGCTCTGGGGCCAACGTCCTGACTTTC
NA	NA	TRBV18	TRBJ2-7	CASSPFTAEENEQYF	TGTGCCAGCTCACCATTCACGGCAGAGGAGAACGAGCAGTACTTC
NA	TRBD1	TRBV6-6	TRBJ1-2	CASSRQGGGLAPYGYTF	TGTGCCAGCAGTCGGCAGGGGGGCGGATTAGCCCCCTATGGCTACACCTTC
NA	NA	TRBV5-1	TRBJ1-1	CASSLTGNTEAFF	TGCGCCAGCAGTCTTACAGGGAACACTGAAGCTTTCTTT
NA	NA	TRBV13	TRBJ2-7	CASSTAHRASYEQYF	TGTGCCAGCAGCACCGCTCACAGGGCCTCCTACGAGCAGTACTTC
NA	TRBD1	TRBV5-4	TRBJ1-4	CASSLAGTGVEKLFF	TGTGCCAGCAGCTTGGCCGGGACAGGCGTAGAAAAACTGTTTTTT
few	TRBD1	TRBV28	TRBJ2-7	CASSPPWTGGVYEQYF	TGTGCCAGCAGTCCCCCGTGGACAGGGGGAGTTTACGAGCAGTACTTC
NA	NA	TRBV5-1	TRBJ2-5	CASSLEVRGLETQYF	TGCGCCAGCAGCTTGGAAGTCCGGGGGTTGGAGACCCAGTACTTC
NA	NA	TRBV4-1	TRBJ1-4	CASSQVRPSGDEKLFF	TGCGCCAGCAGCCAAGTGAGGCCTTCGGGAGACGAAAAACTGTTTTTT
NA	TRBD1	TRBV10-3	TRBJ1-1	CAISDPTGERGAFF	TGTGCCATCAGTGACCCGACAGGGGAAAGAGGAGCTTTCTTT
NA	NA	TRBV6-5	TRBJ1-1	CASSYSNNAEAFF	TGTGCCAGCAGTTACTCGAACAACGCTGAAGCTTTCTTT
NA	NA	TRBV14	TRBJ1-2	CASSQVPLYGYTF	TGTGCCAGCAGCCAAGTCCCTCTCTATGGCTACACCTTC
NA	NA	TRBV6-5	TRBJ2-5	CASSSPHRGGTGTQYF	TGTGCCAGCAGTTCCCCCCATAGGGGGGGGACGGGGACCCAGTACTTC
NA	TRBD1	TRBV28	TRBJ2-1	CASSLTPGQHNEQFF	TGTGCCAGCAGTTTGACGCCGGGACAGCACAATGAGCAGTTCTTC
NA	TRBD1	TRBV5-8	TRBJ2-3	CASSFRTGITQYF	TGTGCCAGCAGCTTTAGGACAGGCATTACGCAGTATTTT
NA	TRBD1	TRBV7-8	TRBJ1-2	CASSLARTGFSYGYTF	TGTGCCAGCAGCTTAGCGCGGACAGGGTTTTCCTATGGCTACACCTTC
NA	NA	TRBV10-1	TRBJ2-7	CASSGQGYEQYF	TGCGCCAGCAGTGGACAAGGCTACGAGCAGTACTTC